The TCR beta chain under discussion was sequenced for a study of beta chain features in type 1 diabetes. Study-level background: Summed over all samples, the examined sorted cells came to about 110 million.

Many counts were recorded for this clone. Its antigen remains unidentified. CDR1 GTSNPN and CDR2 SVGIG come from the germline V gene (reference sequence). The CDR3 covers 15 residues. The germline V and J ends were trimmed by 2 bases and 0 bases, with 13 bases remaining between them. Every isolated RNA sample was fully reverse transcribed, so sequencing captured expressed TCRB transcripts. Repertoires were generated with immunoSEQ multiplex PCR, while TCRdb's copy carries only in-frame clones and drops some. The sample yields over 150,000 clones, more than 10% seen once. Study results and caveats: In patients and controls equally, PCR might favor templates that are shorter. Comparison showed that naive, central memory and Treg TCRB repertoires appeared more similar among patients than among healthy donors. Researchers could not determine here whether HLA type influences TCRB rearrangement.

The specimen sequenced was central memory CD4+ T cells from blood. This clonotype was obtained from a woman between 18 and 29 years old in good health. The chain joins TRBV30 to TRBJ1-2, with D unresolved. CDR3 DNA sequence: TGTGCCTGGAGTTTAAGGCAGCGATCTAACTATGGCTACACCTTC. Translation gives CAWSLRQRSNYGYTF.